Listed below are T cell receptor beta chains from one sample, sequenced in a study of blood T cells in healthy people across ages. One entry per CDR3 protein results from TCRdb running MiXCR on the 5' RACE reads. This table has around 870,000 distinct CDR3 sequences, 29% appearing once. The sequenced sample was blood. These receptors all come from a woman of 80 years or more in good health. CDR3s include the opening cysteine and the closing phenylalanine or tryptophan. The order of the fields is D gene, V gene, clone size, J gene, CDR3 protein, CDR3 DNA. The D gene is left open where the match is weak. Clone sizes are given selectively: once, few, many, or a class where the clone is expanded.

D gene: NA; V gene: TRBV12-3/TRBV12-4; clone size: few; J gene: TRBJ2-5; CDR3 protein: CTSSITHQGQYF; CDR3 DNA: TGTACCAGCAGTATTACCCACCAGGGGCAGTACTTC
D gene: NA; V gene: TRBV6-5; clone size: many; J gene: TRBJ1-2; CDR3 protein: CASSSGSIGYTF; CDR3 DNA: TGTGCCAGCAGTTCGGGTTCGATTGGCTACACCTTC
D gene: NA; V gene: TRBV5-1; clone size: NA; J gene: TRBJ1-1; CDR3 protein: CASSQHGNTEAFF; CDR3 DNA: TGCGCCAGCAGCCAGCATGGGAACACTGAAGCTTTCTTT
D gene: NA; V gene: TRBV7-2; clone size: NA; J gene: TRBJ1-1; CDR3 protein: CASSLAPPRRGTEAFF; CDR3 DNA: TGTGCCAGCAGCTTAGCCCCCCCCCGCAGGGGCACTGAAGCTTTCTTT
D gene: NA; V gene: TRBV7-2; clone size: many; J gene: TRBJ2-5; CDR3 protein: CASSKLGVSSETQYF; CDR3 DNA: TGTGCCAGCAGCAAACTAGGAGTCTCCTCAGAGACCCAGTACTTC
D gene: TRBD2; V gene: TRBV20-1; clone size: few; J gene: TRBJ2-2; CDR3 protein: CSATTSADTGELFF; CDR3 DNA: TGCAGTGCTACTACTAGCGCCGACACCGGGGAGCTGTTTTTT
D gene: TRBD1; V gene: TRBV5-5; clone size: many; J gene: TRBJ2-4; CDR3 protein: CASSLRQGRNIQYF; CDR3 DNA: TGTGCCAGCAGCTTGAGACAGGGTAGAAACATTCAGTACTTC
D gene: NA; V gene: TRBV6-5; clone size: many; J gene: TRBJ2-7; CDR3 protein: CASTYNQGPYEQYF; CDR3 DNA: TGTGCCAGCACCTATAACCAGGGCCCCTACGAGCAGTACTTC
D gene: NA; V gene: TRBV3-1; clone size: few; J gene: TRBJ2-3; CDR3 protein: CASSQVGGSDTQYF; CDR3 DNA: TGTGCCAGCAGCCAAGTGGGGGGTTCAGATACGCAGTATTTT
D gene: TRBD1; V gene: TRBV7-9; clone size: NA; J gene: TRBJ1-2; CDR3 protein: CASGSGQALYGYTF; CDR3 DNA: TGTGCCAGCGGATCGGGACAGGCTCTTTATGGCTACACCTTC
D gene: NA; V gene: TRBV12-3/TRBV12-4; clone size: once; J gene: TRBJ2-5; CDR3 protein: CASSLRGVWEQYF; CDR3 DNA: TGTGCCAGCAGCTTAAGGGGAGTCTGGGAGCAGTACTTC
D gene: TRBD2; V gene: TRBV20-1; clone size: NA; J gene: TRBJ2-7; CDR3 protein: CSAGTSSYEQYF; CDR3 DNA: TGCAGTGCCGGGACTAGCTCCTACGAGCAGTACTTC
D gene: NA; V gene: TRBV18; clone size: many; J gene: TRBJ2-5; CDR3 protein: CASLLTGSGETQYF; CDR3 DNA: TGTGCCAGCTTACTGACCGGGTCCGGGGAGACCCAGTACTTC
D gene: NA; V gene: TRBV7-9; clone size: many; J gene: TRBJ1-4; CDR3 protein: CASSHRDLEKLFF; CDR3 DNA: TGTGCCAGCAGCCACCGGGACCTTGAAAAACTGTTTTTT
D gene: NA; V gene: TRBV28; clone size: NA; J gene: TRBJ2-5; CDR3 protein: CASMGAETQYF; CDR3 DNA: TGTGCCAGCATGGGTGCAGAGACCCAGTACTTC
D gene: NA; V gene: TRBV2; clone size: NA; J gene: TRBJ1-3; CDR3 protein: CASIQYSGNTIYF; CDR3 DNA: TGTGCCAGCATCCAGTACTCTGGAAACACCATATATTTT
D gene: NA; V gene: TRBV29-1; clone size: many; J gene: TRBJ2-3; CDR3 protein: CSAGQNTDTQYF; CDR3 DNA: TGCAGCGCAGGCCAGAACACAGATACGCAGTATTTT
D gene: NA; V gene: TRBV7-9; clone size: few; J gene: TRBJ2-7; CDR3 protein: CSSSFEYFDEQYF; CDR3 DNA: TGTTCCAGCAGCTTTGAGTATTTCGACGAGCAGTACTTC
D gene: TRBD2; V gene: TRBV2; clone size: few; J gene: TRBJ2-2; CDR3 protein: CASRPGLAVTGELFF; CDR3 DNA: TGTGCCAGCAGGCCGGGACTAGCGGTCACCGGGGAGCTGTTTTTT
D gene: NA; V gene: TRBV29-1; clone size: NA; J gene: TRBJ1-1; CDR3 protein: CSVEGRRVVGNTEAFF; CDR3 DNA: TGCAGCGTTGAAGGCAGGAGGGTAGTGGGGAACACTGAAGCTTTCTTT
D gene: TRBD2; V gene: TRBV7-2; clone size: many; J gene: TRBJ2-5; CDR3 protein: CASTEHWTSGSLQETQYF; CDR3 DNA: TGTGCCAGCACCGAACACTGGACTAGCGGATCGCTCCAAGAGACCCAGTACTTC
D gene: TRBD2; V gene: TRBV5-1; clone size: many; J gene: TRBJ2-3; CDR3 protein: CASRLIPPAGGFTDTQYF; CDR3 DNA: TGCGCCAGCAGATTGATCCCACCAGCGGGGGGTTTCACAGATACGCAGTATTTT
D gene: NA; V gene: TRBV3-1; clone size: few; J gene: TRBJ2-5; CDR3 protein: CASSLQQGGVETQYF; CDR3 DNA: TGTGCCAGCAGCCTACAGCAGGGGGGGGTAGAGACCCAGTACTTC
D gene: NA; V gene: TRBV27; clone size: NA; J gene: TRBJ2-1; CDR3 protein: CASTGGVSYNEQFF; CDR3 DNA: TGTGCCAGCACAGGAGGGGTTTCCTACAATGAGCAGTTCTTC
D gene: NA; V gene: TRBV15; clone size: many; J gene: TRBJ1-1; CDR3 protein: CATSSRTVTEAFF; CDR3 DNA: TGTGCCACCAGCTCGCGGACTGTGACTGAAGCTTTCTTT
D gene: NA; V gene: TRBV20-1; clone size: many; J gene: TRBJ2-5; CDR3 protein: CSARDLGRQETQYF; CDR3 DNA: TGCAGTGCTAGAGATTTGGGCAGGCAAGAGACCCAGTACTTC
D gene: NA; V gene: TRBV20-1; clone size: once; J gene: TRBJ2-5; CDR3 protein: CSASGVGSGWGTETQYF; CDR3 DNA: TGCAGTGCTAGTGGTGTGGGGAGCGGGTGGGGTACGGAGACCCAGTACTTC
D gene: NA; V gene: TRBV9; clone size: NA; J gene: TRBJ2-1; CDR3 protein: CASSASNEQFF; CDR3 DNA: TGTGCCAGCAGCGCCTCAAATGAGCAGTTCTTC
D gene: NA; V gene: TRBV20-1; clone size: many; J gene: TRBJ1-5; CDR3 protein: CSASTHSRVGYSNQPQHF; CDR3 DNA: TGCAGTGCCAGCACCCACAGCCGGGTCGGTTATAGCAATCAGCCCCAGCATTTT
D gene: NA; V gene: TRBV7-2; clone size: many; J gene: TRBJ1-5; CDR3 protein: CASSLNDQPQHF; CDR3 DNA: TGTGCCAGCAGCTTAAATGATCAGCCCCAGCATTTT
D gene: NA; V gene: TRBV5-1; clone size: many; J gene: TRBJ2-1; CDR3 protein: CASSLRAGPYNEQFF; CDR3 DNA: TGCGCCAGCAGCTTGAGGGCAGGCCCCTACAATGAGCAGTTCTTC
D gene: NA; V gene: TRBV3-1; clone size: few; J gene: TRBJ2-1; CDR3 protein: CASSPSGVEQFF; CDR3 DNA: TGTGCCAGCAGCCCCTCGGGGGTTGAGCAGTTCTTC
D gene: NA; V gene: TRBV7-2; clone size: NA; J gene: TRBJ2-5; CDR3 protein: CASSLDLSAQYF; CDR3 DNA: TGTGCCAGCAGCTTAGACCTCTCGGCCCAGTACTTC
D gene: TRBD1; V gene: TRBV6-6; clone size: many; J gene: TRBJ1-2; CDR3 protein: CASTPGTDSYTF; CDR3 DNA: TGTGCCAGCACCCCAGGGACAGATAGCTACACCTTC
D gene: TRBD2; V gene: TRBV7-2; clone size: many; J gene: TRBJ2-3; CDR3 protein: CASSFATSGMGGGTQYF; CDR3 DNA: TGTGCCAGCAGCTTCGCGACTAGCGGGATGGGGGGAGGTACGCAGTATTTT
D gene: NA; V gene: TRBV10-3; clone size: many; J gene: TRBJ1-2; CDR3 protein: CAISESQAEGGYTF; CDR3 DNA: TGTGCCATCAGTGAGTCGCAGGCAGAGGGTGGCTACACCTTC
D gene: NA; V gene: TRBV5-1; clone size: many; J gene: TRBJ2-1; CDR3 protein: CASSYPEDEQFF; CDR3 DNA: TGCGCCAGCAGCTATCCGGAGGATGAGCAGTTCTTC
D gene: NA; V gene: TRBV19; clone size: few; J gene: TRBJ2-2; CDR3 protein: CASKRQANTGELFF; CDR3 DNA: TGTGCCAGTAAGAGACAAGCGAACACCGGGGAGCTGTTTTTT
D gene: NA; V gene: TRBV4-1; clone size: many; J gene: TRBJ2-1; CDR3 protein: CASSPDRLKQDEQFF; CDR3 DNA: TGCGCCAGCAGCCCTGACAGGTTGAAACAAGATGAGCAGTTCTTC